The rows below give T cell receptor beta chains drawn from one sample of a study of beta chain features in type 1 diabetes. Only in-frame clones appear in the TCRdb table, and some are missing; sequencing was by immunoSEQ multiplex PCR. The sample shows 330,000 or so clones, roughly 13% of them seen only once. Sequenced: naive CD4+ T cells from blood. Receptors originate from a woman in her late teens or twenties with type 1 diabetes. The CDR3 runs from the conserved cysteine through the conserved F or W. A D gene is named only where the DNA matches it firmly. The size field is filled for only some rows; it gives once, few, many or a size class.

j_call v_call clone_size d_call cdr3_aa cdr3_nt
TRBJ1-2 TRBV5-1 . . CASSQQNLGYGYTF TGCGCCAGCAGCCAACAGAATCTCGGCTATGGCTACACCTTC
TRBJ2-7 TRBV11-2 . . CASSLGTDYEQYF TGTGCCAGCAGCTTAGGGACAGACTACGAGCAGTACTTC
TRBJ1-5 TRBV30 . . CAWSSVRGALYSNQPQHF TGTGCCTGGAGTTCGGTCAGGGGCGCCCTGTATAGCAATCAGCCCCAGCATTTT
TRBJ1-5 TRBV19 few . CASSIRGGDQPQHF TGTGCCAGTAGTATTCGGGGGGGAGATCAGCCCCAGCATTTT
TRBJ1-2 TRBV5-4 few . CASSLGGGQSYGYTF TGTGCCAGCAGCTTGGGGGGGGGCCAAAGCTATGGCTACACCTTC
TRBJ1-2 TRBV18 few . CASSPRMTDGYTF TGTGCCAGCTCACCACGTATGACAGATGGCTACACCTTC
TRBJ2-7 TRBV7-9 few . CASSHRAHLDEQYF TGTGCCAGCAGCCACAGGGCCCATTTGGACGAGCAGTACTTC
TRBJ2-5 TRBV11-2 few . CASSFAEQETQYF TGTGCCAGCAGCTTCGCTGAGCAAGAGACCCAGTACTTC
TRBJ2-4 TRBV11-2 . TRBD2 CASSSARGVKNIQYF TGTGCCAGCAGCTCAGCCCGGGGGGTAAAAAACATTCAGTACTTC
TRBJ2-1 TRBV7-3 . TRBD2 CASSPPAGGIYEQFF TGTGCCAGCAGCCCGCCAGCGGGAGGTATATATGAGCAGTTCTTC
TRBJ2-7 TRBV7-8 . TRBD2 CASSFLTSGSGYEQYF TGTGCCAGCAGCTTTCTTACTAGCGGGAGCGGGTACGAGCAGTACTTC
TRBJ2-1 TRBV9 few TRBD1 CASSVAATGGEQFF TGTGCCAGCAGCGTAGCTGCGACAGGGGGAGAGCAGTTCTTC
TRBJ1-2 TRBV28 . . CASSLGAGRDYGYTF TGTGCCAGCAGTTTAGGGGCAGGGCGCGACTATGGCTACACCTTC
TRBJ2-1 TRBV5-1 once TRBD2 CASRGLAGVHEQFF TGCGCCAGCAGGGGACTAGCGGGAGTCCATGAGCAGTTCTTC
TRBJ2-5 TRBV14 few TRBD2 CASSQDRLAGVETQYF TGTGCCAGCAGCCAAGATCGACTAGCGGGAGTAGAGACCCAGTACTTC
TRBJ1-5 TRBV19 . TRBD1 CASSTLGTVNQPQHF TGTGCCAGTAGTACCCTCGGGACAGTTAATCAGCCCCAGCATTTT
TRBJ2-3 TRBV18 . . CASSPTWGADTQYF TGTGCCAGCTCACCAACATGGGGGGCAGATACGCAGTATTTT
TRBJ2-5 TRBV7-9 few TRBD1 CASSRTGQETQYF TGTGCCAGCAGCAGGACAGGGCAAGAGACCCAGTACTTC
TRBJ2-1 TRBV27 . . CASSLGFRSEQFF TGTGCCAGCAGTTTAGGGTTTAGGAGTGAGCAGTTCTTC
TRBJ1-4 TRBV28 . . CASSFPDRPNEKLFF TGTGCCAGCAGTTTCCCGGACAGACCGAATGAAAAACTGTTTTTT
TRBJ2-5 TRBV5-1 few TRBD1 CASSPQGDGETQYF TGCGCCAGCAGCCCTCAGGGGGACGGGGAGACCCAGTACTTC
TRBJ2-7 TRBV28 . TRBD1 CASSPGQLFSIYEQYF TGTGCCAGCAGTCCGGGACAGTTATTTTCGATATACGAGCAGTACTTC
TRBJ1-1 TRBV6-5 . . CASQGWQVNTEAFF TGTGCCAGCCAAGGCTGGCAGGTGAACACTGAAGCTTTCTTT
TRBJ1-3 TRBV11-2 . TRBD1 CASSQTGSRGNTIYF TGTGCCAGCAGTCAGACAGGGTCTCGAGGAAACACCATATATTTT
TRBJ1-5 TRBV15 few . CATSRDRGSNQPQHF TGTGCCACCAGCAGAGATAGGGGCAGTAATCAGCCCCAGCATTTT
TRBJ1-1 TRBV5-1 . . CASSLGWRAGETEAFF TGCGCCAGCAGCTTGGGTTGGAGGGCGGGGGAAACTGAAGCTTTCTTT
TRBJ2-5 TRBV9 few . CASSVVAGETQYF TGTGCCAGCAGCGTAGTGGCAGGGGAGACCCAGTACTTC
TRBJ1-5 TRBV23-1 few TRBD1 CASSIVEDRGDNQPQHF TGCGCCAGCTCTATTGTGGAGGACAGGGGCGACAATCAGCCCCAGCATTTT
TRBJ1-1 TRBV29-1 few . CSVEGFGGTEAFF TGCAGCGTTGAGGGGTTTGGGGGGACTGAAGCTTTCTTT
TRBJ2-1 TRBV29-1 few . CSVGRQLPFF TGCAGCGTTGGGAGGCAGCTGCCGTTCTTC
TRBJ1-1 TRBV11-2 . . CASSPGKGKRSDTEAFF TGTGCCAGCAGCCCGGGAAAGGGCAAACGGTCGGACACTGAAGCTTTCTTT
TRBJ2-5 TRBV2 few . CASGGAGRETQYF TGTGCCAGCGGGGGGGCAGGGAGAGAGACCCAGTACTTC
TRBJ2-4 TRBV6-5 few TRBD2 CASSPSGKKNIQYF TGTGCCAGCAGTCCTAGCGGAAAAAAAAACATTCAGTACTTC
TRBJ2-1 TRBV29-1 few TRBD2 CSVGGTSGGYNEQFF TGCAGCGTTGGAGGGACTAGCGGGGGATACAATGAGCAGTTCTTC
TRBJ2-2 TRBV13 few . CASSSGTNTGELFF TGTGCCAGCAGCTCCGGGACGAACACCGGGGAGCTGTTTTTT
TRBJ1-2 TRBV10-3 . . CAAGGTSYGYTF TGTGCCGCTGGTGGTACTTCATATGGCTACACCTTC
TRBJ2-7 TRBV28 . TRBD2 CASSAPERGSSYEQYF TGTGCCAGCAGTGCACCTGAGCGGGGTAGCTCCTACGAGCAGTACTTC
TRBJ1-1 TRBV19 few TRBD1 CASSVYRGMNTEAFF TGTGCCAGTAGTGTTTACAGGGGCATGAACACTGAAGCTTTCTTT